The entry below describes one T cell receptor beta chain. These data originate in a study of blood T cells in healthy people across ages. A sample-barcoded 5' primer and a J-beta primer mix were used in a second PCR of roughly 7 to 11 cycles. TCRdb processed the 5' RACE reads anew with MiXCR; each CDR3 protein has one entry. The sample holds approximately 780,000 distinct CDR3 sequences, under 30% seen once. The ends were cut back, 5 bases at V and 4 bases at J, with 10 bases in the middle. The CDR3 is 13 amino acids. In addition, the sample was reused for a study of T cells of mothers and their children. From that paper: In this cohort, donors were three healthy Caucasian mothers plus their six children.

The sample taken for sequencing was blood. The sequence was obtained from a boy between 10 and 17 years old in good health. The V and J genes are TRBV12-3 or TRBV12-4 and TRBJ2-3; D unclear. The CDR3 region is CASSKRDSDTQYF. The CDR3 DNA reads TGTGCCAGCAGTAAGCGAGATTCAGATACGCAGTATTTT.